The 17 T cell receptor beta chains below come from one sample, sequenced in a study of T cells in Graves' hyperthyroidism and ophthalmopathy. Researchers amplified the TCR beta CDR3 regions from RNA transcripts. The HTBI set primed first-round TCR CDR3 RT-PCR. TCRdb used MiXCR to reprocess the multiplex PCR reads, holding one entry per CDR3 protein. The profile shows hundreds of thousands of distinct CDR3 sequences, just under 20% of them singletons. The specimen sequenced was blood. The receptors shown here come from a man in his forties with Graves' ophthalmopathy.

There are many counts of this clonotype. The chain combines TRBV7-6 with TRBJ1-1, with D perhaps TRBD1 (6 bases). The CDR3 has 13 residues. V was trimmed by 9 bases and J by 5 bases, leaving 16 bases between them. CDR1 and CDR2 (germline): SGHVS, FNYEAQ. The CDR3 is CASRKGGQTEAFF. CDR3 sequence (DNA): TGTGCCAGTCGGAAAGGGGGTCAGACTGAAGCTTTCTTT.

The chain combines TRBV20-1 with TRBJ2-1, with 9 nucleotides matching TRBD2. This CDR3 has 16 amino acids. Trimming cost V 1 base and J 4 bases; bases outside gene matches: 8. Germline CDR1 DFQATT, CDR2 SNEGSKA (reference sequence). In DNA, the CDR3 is TGCAGTGCTAGAGGGGGCGCTAGCGGGATATACAATGAGCAGTTCTTC. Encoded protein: CSARGGASGIYNEQFF.

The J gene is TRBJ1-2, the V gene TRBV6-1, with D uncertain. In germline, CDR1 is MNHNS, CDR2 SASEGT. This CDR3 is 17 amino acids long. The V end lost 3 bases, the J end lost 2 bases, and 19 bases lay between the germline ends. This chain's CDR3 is CASSDHARGRSNYGYTF. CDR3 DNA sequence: TGTGCCAGCAGTGACCATGCCCGTGGAAGGTCCAACTATGGCTACACCTTC.

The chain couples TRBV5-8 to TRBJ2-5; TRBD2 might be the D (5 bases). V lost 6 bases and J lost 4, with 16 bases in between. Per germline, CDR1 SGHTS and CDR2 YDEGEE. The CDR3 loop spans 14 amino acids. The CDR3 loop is CASNRRSLRETQYF. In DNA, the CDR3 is TGTGCCAGCAACCGGAGGAGTCTACGAGAGACCCAGTACTTC.

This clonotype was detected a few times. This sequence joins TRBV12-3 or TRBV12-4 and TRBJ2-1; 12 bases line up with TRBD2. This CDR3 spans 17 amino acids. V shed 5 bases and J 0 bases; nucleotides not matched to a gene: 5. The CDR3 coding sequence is TGTGCCAGCAGTACCCTGACTAGCGGGAGCTCCTACAATGAGCAGTTCTTC. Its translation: CASSTLTSGSSYNEQFF.

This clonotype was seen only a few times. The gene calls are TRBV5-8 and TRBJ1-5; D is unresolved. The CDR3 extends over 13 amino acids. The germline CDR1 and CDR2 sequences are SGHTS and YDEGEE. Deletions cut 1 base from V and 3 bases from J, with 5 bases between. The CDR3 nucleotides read TGTGCCAGCAGCTTGTCAGACAATCAGCCCCAGCATTTT. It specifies CASSLSDNQPQHF.

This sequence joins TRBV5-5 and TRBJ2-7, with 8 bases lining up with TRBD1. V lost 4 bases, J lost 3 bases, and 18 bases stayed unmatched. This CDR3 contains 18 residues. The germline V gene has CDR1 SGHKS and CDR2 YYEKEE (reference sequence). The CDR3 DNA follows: TGTGCCAGCAGCCCCCTCTATTCGGACAGGGTGGTCCACTACGAGCAGTACTTC. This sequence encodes CASSPLYSDRVVHYEQYF.

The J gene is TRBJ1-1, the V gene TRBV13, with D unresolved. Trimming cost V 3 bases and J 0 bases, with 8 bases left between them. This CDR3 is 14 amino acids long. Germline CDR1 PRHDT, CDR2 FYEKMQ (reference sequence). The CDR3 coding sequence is TGTGCCAGCAGCTTCGGAATCATGAACACTGAAGCTTTCTTT. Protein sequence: CASSFGIMNTEAFF.

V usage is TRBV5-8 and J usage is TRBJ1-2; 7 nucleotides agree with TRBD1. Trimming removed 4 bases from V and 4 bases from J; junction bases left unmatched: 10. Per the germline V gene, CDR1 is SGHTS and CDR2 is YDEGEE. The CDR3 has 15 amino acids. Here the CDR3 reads CASSLVSGTVYGYTF. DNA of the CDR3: TGTGCCAGCAGCCTGGTTTCCGGGACAGTCTATGGCTACACCTTC.

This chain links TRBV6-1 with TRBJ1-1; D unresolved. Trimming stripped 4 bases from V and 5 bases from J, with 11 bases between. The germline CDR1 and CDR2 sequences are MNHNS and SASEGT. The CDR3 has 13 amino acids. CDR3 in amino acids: CASSATLGTEAFF. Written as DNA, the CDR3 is TGTGCCAGCAGTGCCACACTGGGGACTGAAGCTTTCTTT.

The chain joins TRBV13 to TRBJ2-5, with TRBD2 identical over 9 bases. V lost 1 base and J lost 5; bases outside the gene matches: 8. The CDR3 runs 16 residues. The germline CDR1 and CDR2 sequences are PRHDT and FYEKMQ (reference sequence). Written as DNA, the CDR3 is TGTGCCAGCAGCTTAGACGCGGGAGGGCCGGGTGAGACCCAGTACTTC. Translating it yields CASSLDAGGPGETQYF.

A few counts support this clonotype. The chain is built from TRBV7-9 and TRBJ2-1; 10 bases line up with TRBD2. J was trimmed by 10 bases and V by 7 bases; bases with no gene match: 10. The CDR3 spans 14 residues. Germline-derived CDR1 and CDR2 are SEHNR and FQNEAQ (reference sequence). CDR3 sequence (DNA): TGTGCCAGCAAGGAAAGCGGGGGGGCCGTGGAGCAGTTCTTC. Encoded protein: CASKESGGAVEQFF.

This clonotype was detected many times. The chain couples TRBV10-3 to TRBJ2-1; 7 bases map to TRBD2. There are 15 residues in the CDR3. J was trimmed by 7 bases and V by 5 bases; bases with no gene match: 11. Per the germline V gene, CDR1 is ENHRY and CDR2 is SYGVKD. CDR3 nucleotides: TGTGCCATCAGTAACCGGGAGGTCCCCTGGAATGAGCAGTTCTTC. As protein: CAISNREVPWNEQFF.

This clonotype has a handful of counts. CDR3 DNA: TGCGCCAGCAGCCTCCGACCCGGGACCTCCTCCTACAATGAGCAGTTCTTC. Translated: CASSLRPGTSSYNEQFF. The rearrangement joins TRBV5-1 to TRBJ2-1; D tentatively reads TRBD1 or TRBD2 (5 bases each). Germline CDR1 is SGHRS and CDR2 is YFSETQ. The length of the CDR3 is 17 residues. Trimming took 4 bases from V and 0 from J, leaving 17 bases between them.

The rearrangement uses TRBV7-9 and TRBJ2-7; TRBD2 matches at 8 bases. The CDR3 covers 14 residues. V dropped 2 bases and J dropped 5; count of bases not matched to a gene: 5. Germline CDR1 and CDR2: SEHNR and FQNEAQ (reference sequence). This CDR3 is CASSLRAGDHEQYF. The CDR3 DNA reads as TGTGCCAGCAGCTTAAGAGCGGGGGATCACGAGCAGTACTTC.

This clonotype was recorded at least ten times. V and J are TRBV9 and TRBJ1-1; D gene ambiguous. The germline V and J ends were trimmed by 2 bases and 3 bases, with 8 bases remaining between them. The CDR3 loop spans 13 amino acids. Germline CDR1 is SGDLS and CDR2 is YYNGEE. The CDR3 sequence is CASSVSGHTEAFF. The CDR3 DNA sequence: TGTGCCAGCAGCGTTAGTGGGCACACTGAAGCTTTCTTT.

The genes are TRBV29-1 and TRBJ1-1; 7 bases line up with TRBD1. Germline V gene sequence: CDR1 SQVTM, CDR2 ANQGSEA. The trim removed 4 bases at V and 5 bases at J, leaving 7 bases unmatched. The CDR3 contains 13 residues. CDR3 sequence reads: CSVGGQGGTEAFF. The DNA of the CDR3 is TGCAGCGTTGGTGGGCAGGGGGGGACTGAAGCTTTCTTT.